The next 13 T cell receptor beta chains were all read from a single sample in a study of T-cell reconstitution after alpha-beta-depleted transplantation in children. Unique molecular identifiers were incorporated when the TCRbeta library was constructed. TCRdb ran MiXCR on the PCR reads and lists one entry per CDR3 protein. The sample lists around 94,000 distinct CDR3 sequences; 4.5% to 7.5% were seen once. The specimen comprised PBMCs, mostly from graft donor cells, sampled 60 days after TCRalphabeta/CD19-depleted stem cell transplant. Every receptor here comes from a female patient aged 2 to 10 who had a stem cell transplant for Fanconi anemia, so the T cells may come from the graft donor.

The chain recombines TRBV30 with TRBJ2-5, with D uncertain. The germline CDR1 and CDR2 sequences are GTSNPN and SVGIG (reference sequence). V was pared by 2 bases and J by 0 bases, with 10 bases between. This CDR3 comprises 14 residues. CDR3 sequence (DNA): TGTGCCTGGAGTAATAGCCAGTACCAAGAGACCCAGTACTTC. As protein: CAWSNSQYQETQYF.

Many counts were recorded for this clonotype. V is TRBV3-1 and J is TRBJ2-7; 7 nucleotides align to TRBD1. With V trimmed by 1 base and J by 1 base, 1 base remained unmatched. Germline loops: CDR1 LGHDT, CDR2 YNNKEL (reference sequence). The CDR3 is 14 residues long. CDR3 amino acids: CASSQAGQSYEQYF. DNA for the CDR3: TGTGCCAGCAGCCAAGCGGGACAGTCCTACGAGCAGTACTTC.

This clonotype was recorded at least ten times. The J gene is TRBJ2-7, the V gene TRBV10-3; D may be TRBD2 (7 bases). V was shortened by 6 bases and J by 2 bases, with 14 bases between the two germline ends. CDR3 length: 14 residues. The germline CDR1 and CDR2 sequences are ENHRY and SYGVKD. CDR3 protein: CAIRKRDNTYEQYF. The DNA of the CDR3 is TGTGCCATCAGGAAGCGGGACAACACCTACGAGCAGTACTTC.

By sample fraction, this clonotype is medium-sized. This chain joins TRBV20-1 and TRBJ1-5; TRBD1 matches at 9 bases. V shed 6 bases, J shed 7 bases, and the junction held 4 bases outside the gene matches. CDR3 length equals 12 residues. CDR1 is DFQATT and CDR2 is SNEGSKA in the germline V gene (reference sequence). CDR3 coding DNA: TGCAGTGCAAGACAGGGGGGACAGCCCCAGCATTTT. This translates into CSARQGGQPQHF.

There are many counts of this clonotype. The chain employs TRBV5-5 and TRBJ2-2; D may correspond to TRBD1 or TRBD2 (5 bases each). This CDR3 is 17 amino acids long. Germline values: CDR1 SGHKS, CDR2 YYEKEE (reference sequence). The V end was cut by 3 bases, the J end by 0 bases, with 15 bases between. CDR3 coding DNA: TGTGCCAGCAGCTCGGCTCGGGGCCGATCGAACACCGGGGAGCTGTTTTTT. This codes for CASSSARGRSNTGELFF.

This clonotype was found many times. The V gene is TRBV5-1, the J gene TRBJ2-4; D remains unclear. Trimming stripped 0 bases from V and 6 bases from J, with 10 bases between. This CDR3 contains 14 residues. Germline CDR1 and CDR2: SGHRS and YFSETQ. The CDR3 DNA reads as TGCGCCAGCAGCTTGGGGGTACTGGGAAACATTCAGTACTTC. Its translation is CASSLGVLGNIQYF.

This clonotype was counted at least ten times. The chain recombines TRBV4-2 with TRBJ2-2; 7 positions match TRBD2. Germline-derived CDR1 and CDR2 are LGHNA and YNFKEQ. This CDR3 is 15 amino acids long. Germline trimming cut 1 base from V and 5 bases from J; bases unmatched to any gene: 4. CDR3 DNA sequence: TGTGCCAGCAGCCAAGTTTGGCGGGGGACCGGGGAGCTGTTTTTT. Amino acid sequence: CASSQVWRGTGELFF.

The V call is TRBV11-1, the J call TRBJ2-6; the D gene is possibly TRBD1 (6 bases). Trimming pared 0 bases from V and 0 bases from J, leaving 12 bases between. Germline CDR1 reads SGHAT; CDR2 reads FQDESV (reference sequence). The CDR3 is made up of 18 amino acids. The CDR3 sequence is CASSLAQGIFSGANVLTF. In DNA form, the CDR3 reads TGTGCCAGCAGCTTAGCACAGGGCATTTTCTCTGGGGCCAACGTCCTGACTTTC. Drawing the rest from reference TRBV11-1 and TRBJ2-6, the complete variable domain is EAEVAQSPRYKITEKSQAVAFWCDPISGHATLYWYRQILGQGPELLVQFQDESVVDDSQLPKDRFSAERLKGVDSTLKIQPAELGDSAMYLCASSLAQGIFSGANVLTFGAGSRLTVL.

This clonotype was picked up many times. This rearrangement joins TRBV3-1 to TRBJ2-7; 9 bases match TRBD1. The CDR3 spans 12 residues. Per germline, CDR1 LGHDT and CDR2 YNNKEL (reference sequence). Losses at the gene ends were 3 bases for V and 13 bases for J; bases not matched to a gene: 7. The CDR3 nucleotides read TGTGCCAGCAGCCACGACAGGGGGACCCCATACTTC. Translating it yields CASSHDRGTPYF.

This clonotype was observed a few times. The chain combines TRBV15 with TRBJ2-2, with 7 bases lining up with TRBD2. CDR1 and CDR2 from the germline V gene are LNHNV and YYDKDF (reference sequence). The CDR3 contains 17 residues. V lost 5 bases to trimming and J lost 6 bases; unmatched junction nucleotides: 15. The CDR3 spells CATSAGLGLSIAGELFF. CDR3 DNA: TGTGCCACCAGCGCAGGACTAGGATTGAGTATCGCCGGGGAGCTGTTTTTT.

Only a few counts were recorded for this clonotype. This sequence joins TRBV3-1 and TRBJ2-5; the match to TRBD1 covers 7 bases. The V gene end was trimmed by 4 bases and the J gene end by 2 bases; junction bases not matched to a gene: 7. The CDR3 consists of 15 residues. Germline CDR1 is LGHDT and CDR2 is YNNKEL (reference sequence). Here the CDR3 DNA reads TGTGCCAGCAGCCCCTCCCACAGGGGACAAGAGACCCAGTACTTC. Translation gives CASSPSHRGQETQYF.

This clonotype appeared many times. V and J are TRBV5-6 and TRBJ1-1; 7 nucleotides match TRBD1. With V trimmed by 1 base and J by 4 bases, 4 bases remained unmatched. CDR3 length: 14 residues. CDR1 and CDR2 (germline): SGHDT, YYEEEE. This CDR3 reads CASSLPGGSTEAFF. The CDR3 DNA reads TGTGCCAGCAGCTTGCCAGGGGGGAGCACTGAAGCTTTCTTT.

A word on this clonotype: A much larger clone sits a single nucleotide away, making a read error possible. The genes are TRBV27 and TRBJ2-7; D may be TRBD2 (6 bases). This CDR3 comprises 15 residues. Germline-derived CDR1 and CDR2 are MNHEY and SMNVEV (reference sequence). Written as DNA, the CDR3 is TGTGGCAGCAGTCCGTTTGCGGGATGGATCTACGAGCAGTACTTC. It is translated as CGSSPFAGWIYEQYF.